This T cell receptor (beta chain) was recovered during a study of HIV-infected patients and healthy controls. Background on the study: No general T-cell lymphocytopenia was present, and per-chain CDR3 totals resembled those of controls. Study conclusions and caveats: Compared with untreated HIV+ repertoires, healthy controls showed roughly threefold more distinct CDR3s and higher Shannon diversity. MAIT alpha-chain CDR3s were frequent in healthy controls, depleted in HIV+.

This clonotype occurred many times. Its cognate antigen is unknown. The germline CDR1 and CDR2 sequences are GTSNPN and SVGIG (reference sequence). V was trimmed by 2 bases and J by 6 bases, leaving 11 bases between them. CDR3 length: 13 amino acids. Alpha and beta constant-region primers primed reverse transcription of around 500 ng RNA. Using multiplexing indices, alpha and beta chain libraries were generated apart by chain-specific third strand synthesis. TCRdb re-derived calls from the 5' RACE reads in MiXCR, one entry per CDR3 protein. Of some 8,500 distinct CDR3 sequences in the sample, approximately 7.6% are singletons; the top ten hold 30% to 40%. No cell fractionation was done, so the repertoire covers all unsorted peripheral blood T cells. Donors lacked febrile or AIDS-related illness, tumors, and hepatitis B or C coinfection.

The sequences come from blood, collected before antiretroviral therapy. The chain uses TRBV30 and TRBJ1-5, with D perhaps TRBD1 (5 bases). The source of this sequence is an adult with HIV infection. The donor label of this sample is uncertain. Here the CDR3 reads CAWSLGGGQPQHF. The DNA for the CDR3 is TGTGCCTGGAGTTTGGGGGGAGGTCAGCCCCAGCATTTT.